This entry features one TCR beta chain sequence. Its antigen is as yet unknown. This record comes from a study of breast tumors, draining lymph nodes, adjacent tissues. Whole-study findings and limits: Tumor repertoires ranked between lymph nodes and nontumor tissue in diversity, with V and J gene preferences. Luminal-like breast cancer showed significantly higher tumor–nontumor repertoire similarity than basal-like.

TCRdb redid the calling of the multiplex PCR reads with MiXCR, one entry per CDR3 protein. The sample shows 120,000 to 150,000 distinct CDR3 sequences, 32% of them seen only once. Breast cancer patients provided tissue from their axillary draining lymph nodes. Trimming removed 1 base from V and 1 base from J, with 8 bases in between. The V gene's germline CDR1 is SEHNR and CDR2 FQNEAQ (reference sequence). CDR3 length: 15 residues. The chain employs TRBV7-9 and TRBJ2-1, with unresolved D. The receptor was isolated from a female donor with breast cancer. Some clones in this sample may be carry-over from other donors' samples. Sample: axillary lymph node tissue. The CDR3 DNA is TGTGCCAGCAGCTTAGGACCCGCTTCCTACAATGAGCAGTTCTTC. Translated: CASSLGPASYNEQFF.